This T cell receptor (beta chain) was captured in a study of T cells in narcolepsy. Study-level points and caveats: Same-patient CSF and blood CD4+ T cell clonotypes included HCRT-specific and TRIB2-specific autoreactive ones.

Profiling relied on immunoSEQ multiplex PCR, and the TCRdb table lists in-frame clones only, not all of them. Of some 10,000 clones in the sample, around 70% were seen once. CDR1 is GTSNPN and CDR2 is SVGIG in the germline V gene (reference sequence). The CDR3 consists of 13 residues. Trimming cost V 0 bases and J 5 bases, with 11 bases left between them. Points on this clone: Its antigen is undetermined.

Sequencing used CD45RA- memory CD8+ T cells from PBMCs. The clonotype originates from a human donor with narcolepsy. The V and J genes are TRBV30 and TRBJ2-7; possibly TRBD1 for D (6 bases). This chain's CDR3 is CAWSVNRADEQYF. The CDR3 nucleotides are TGTGCCTGGAGTGTGAACAGGGCAGACGAGCAGTACTTC.